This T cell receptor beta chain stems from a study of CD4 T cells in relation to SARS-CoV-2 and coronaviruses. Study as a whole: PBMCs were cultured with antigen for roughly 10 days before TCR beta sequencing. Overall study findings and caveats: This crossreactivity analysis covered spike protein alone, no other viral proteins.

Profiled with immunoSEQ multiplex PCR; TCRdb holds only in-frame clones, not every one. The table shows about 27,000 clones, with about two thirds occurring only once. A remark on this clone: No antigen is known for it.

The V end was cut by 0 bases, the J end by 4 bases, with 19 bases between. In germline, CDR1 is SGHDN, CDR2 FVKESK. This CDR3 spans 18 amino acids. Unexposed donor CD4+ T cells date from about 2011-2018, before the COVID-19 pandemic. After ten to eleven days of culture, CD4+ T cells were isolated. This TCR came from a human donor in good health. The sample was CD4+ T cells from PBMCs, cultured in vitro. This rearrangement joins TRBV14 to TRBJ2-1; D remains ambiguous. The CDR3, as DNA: TGTGCCAGCAGCCAAGATCTCCCTACCCCTTTAAAGTACAATGAGCAGTTCTTC. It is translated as CASSQDLPTPLKYNEQFF.